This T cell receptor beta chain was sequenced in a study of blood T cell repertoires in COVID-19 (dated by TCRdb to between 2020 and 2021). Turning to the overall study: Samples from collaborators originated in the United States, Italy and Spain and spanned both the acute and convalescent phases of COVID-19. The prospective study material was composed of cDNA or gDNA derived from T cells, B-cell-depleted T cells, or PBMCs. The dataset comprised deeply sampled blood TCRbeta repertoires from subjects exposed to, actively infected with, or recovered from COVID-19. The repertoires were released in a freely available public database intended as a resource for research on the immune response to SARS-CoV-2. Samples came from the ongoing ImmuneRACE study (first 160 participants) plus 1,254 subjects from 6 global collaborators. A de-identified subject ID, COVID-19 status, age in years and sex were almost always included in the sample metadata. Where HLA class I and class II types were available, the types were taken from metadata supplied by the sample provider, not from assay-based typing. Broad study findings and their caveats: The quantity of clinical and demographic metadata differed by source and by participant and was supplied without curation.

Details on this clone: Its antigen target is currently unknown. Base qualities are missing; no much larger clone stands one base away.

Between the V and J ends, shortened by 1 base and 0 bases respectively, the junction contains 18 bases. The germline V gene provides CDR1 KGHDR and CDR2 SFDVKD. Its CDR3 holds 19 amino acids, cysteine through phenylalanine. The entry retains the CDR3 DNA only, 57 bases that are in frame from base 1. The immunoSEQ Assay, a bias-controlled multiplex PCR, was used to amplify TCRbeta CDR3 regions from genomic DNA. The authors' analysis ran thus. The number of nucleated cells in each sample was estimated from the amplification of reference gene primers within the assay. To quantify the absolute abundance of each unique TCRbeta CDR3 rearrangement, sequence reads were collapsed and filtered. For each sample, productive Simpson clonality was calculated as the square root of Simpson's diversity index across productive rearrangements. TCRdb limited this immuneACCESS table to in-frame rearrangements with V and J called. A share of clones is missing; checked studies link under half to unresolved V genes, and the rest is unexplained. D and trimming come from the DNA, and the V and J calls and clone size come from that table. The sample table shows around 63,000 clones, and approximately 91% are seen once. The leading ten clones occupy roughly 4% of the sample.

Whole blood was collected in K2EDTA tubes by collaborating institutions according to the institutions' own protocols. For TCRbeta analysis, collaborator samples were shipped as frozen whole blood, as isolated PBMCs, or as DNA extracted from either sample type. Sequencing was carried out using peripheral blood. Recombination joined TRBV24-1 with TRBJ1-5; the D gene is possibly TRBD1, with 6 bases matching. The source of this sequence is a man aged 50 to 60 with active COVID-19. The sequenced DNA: TGTGCCACCAGTGATTTCTCTCGCCAGGGGTTTTATAGCAATCAGCCCCAGCATTTT. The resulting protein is CATSDFSRQGFYSNQPQHF.